This T cell receptor (beta chain) came from a study of graft-versus-host responses after intestinal transplantation. Study context: Recipients got multivisceral, liver-intestinal, or isolated intestinal transplants. Every recipient underwent anti-thymocyte globulin induction, then tacrolimus and steroids for approximately 3 years. Study observations and caveats: Allograft graft-versus-host to host-versus-graft clonal ratios ran high in patients with graft-donor T cell macrochimerism. Detected in recipient marrow were GvH clones, some of which were first observed in ileum or blood.

A remark on this clone: Its antigen is currently unknown.

Germline-derived CDR1 and CDR2 are SGHTA and FQGNSA. The CDR3 sequence is 13 residues long. V was shortened by 3 bases and J by 4 bases, with 10 bases between the two germline ends. Some clones are missing from TCRdb's copy, which holds only in-frame ones; the method was immunoSEQ multiplex PCR. This table holds about 59,000 clones, approximately 94% found once. The clonotype originates from a human donor who was the organ donor for an intestinal transplant. The sequencing used unstimulated CD4+ T cells sorted from spleen or lymph node cells, collected before transplant. The chain employs TRBV7-2 and TRBJ2-7, with a possible D match to TRBD2 (6 bases). CDR3 in amino acids: CASSFEGGYEQYF. CDR3 nucleotides: TGTGCCAGCAGCTTTGAGGGAGGATACGAGCAGTACTTC.